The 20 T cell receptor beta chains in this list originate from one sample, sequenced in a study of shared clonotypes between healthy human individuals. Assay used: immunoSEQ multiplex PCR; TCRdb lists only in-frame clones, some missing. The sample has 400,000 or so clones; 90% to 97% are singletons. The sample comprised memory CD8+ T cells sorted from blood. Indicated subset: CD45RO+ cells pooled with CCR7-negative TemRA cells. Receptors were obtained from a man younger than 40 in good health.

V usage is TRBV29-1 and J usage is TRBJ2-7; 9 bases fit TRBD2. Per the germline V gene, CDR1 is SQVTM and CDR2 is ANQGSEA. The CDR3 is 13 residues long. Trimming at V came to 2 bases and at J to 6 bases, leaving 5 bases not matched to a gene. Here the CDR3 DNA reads TGCAGCGTTGAAACTAGCGGGTACCCCGAGCAGTACTTC. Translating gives CSVETSGYPEQYF.

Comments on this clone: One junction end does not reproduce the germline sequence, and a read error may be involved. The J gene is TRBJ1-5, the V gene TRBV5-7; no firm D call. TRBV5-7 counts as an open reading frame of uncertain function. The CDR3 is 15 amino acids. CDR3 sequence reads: CASTLKWQVNQPQHF. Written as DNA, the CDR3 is TGTGCCAGCACCTTGAAATGGCAAGTTAATCAGCCCCAGCATTTT.

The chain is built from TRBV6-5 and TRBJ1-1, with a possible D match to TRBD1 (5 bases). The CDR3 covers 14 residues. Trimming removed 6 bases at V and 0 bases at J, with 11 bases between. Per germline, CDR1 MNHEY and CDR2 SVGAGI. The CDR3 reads CASRPGTVNTEAFF. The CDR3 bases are TGTGCCAGCAGGCCCGGGACGGTGAACACTGAAGCTTTCTTT.

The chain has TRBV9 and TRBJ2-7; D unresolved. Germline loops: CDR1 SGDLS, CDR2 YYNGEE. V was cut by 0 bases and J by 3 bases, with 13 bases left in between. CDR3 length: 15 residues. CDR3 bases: TGTGCCAGCAGCGTAGGGGTTTACCTTCTCTACGAGCAGTACTTC. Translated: CASSVGVYLLYEQYF.

CDR3 residues: CASSKQGNSGANVLTF. CDR3 bases: TGTGCCAGCAGTAAACAGGGGAACTCTGGGGCCAACGTCCTGACTTTC. This sequence joins TRBV25-1 and TRBJ2-6; 7 bases match TRBD1. V was clipped by 5 bases and J by 0 bases; unmatched bases: 4. This CDR3 region has 16 residues. Germline values: CDR1 MGHDK, CDR2 SYGVNS.

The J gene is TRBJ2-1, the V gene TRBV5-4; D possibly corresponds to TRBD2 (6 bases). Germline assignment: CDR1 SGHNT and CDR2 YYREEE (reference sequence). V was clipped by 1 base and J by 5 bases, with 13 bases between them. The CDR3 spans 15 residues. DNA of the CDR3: TGTGCCAGCAGCTTGTCGGCTAGCGCCGACAATGAGCAGTTCTTC. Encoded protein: CASSLSASADNEQFF. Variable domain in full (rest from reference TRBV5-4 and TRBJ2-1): ETGVTQSPTHLIKTRGQQVTLRCSSQSGHNTVSWYQQALGQGPQFIFQYYREEENGRGNFPPRFSGLQFPNYSSELNVNALELDDSALYLCASSLSASADNEQFFGPGTRLTVL.

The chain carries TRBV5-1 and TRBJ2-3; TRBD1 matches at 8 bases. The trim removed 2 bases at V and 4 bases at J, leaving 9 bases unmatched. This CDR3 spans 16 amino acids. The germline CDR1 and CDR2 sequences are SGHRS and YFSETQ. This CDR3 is CASSFWAGTGSDTQYF. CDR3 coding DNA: TGCGCCAGCAGCTTTTGGGCGGGGACAGGATCAGATACGCAGTATTTT.

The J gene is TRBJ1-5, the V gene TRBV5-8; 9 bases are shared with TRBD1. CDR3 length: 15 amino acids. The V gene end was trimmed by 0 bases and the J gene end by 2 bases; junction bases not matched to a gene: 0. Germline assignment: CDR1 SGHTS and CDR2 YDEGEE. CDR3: CASSLGTGGNQPQHF. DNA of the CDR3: TGTGCCAGCAGCTTGGGGACAGGGGGCAATCAGCCCCAGCATTTT.

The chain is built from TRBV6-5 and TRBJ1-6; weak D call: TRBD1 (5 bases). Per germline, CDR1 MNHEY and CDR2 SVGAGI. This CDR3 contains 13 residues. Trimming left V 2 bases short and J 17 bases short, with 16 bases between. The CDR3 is CASSYLAGRAIHF. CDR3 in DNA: TGTGCCAGCAGTTACCTGGCAGGGAGGGCGATCCACTTT.

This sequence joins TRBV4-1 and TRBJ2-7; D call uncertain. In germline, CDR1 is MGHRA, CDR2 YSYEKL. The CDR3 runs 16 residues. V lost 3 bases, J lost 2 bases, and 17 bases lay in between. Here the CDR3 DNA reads TGCGCCAGCAGCCAGGACCCAAACGTATATGCCTACGAGCAGTACTTC. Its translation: CASSQDPNVYAYEQYF.

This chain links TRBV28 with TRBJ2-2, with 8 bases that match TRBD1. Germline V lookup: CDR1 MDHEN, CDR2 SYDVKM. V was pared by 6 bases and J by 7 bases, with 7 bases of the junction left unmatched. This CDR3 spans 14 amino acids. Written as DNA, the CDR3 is TGTGCCAGCAGGACAGGGGTCCAGGGCGGGGAGCTGTTTTTT. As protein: CASRTGVQGGELFF.

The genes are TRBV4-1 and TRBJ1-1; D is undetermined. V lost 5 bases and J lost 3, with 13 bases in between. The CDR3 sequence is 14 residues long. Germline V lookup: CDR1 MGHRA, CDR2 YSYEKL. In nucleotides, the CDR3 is TGCGCCAGCAGCGTGCCCAGGCGATACACTGAAGCTTTCTTT. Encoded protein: CASSVPRRYTEAFF.

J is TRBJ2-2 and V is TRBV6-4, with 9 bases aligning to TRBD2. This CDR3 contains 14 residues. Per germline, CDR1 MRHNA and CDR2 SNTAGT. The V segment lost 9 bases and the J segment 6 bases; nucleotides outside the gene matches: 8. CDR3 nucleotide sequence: TGTGCCAGAATTAGCGGGAGATCGGCCGGGGAGCTGTTTTTT. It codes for CARISGRSAGELFF.

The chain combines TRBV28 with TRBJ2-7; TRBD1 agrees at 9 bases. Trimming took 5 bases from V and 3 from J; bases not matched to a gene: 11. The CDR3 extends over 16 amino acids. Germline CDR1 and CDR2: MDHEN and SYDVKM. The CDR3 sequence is CASSPPTGGKYYEQYF. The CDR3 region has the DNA TGTGCCAGCAGTCCCCCCACAGGGGGCAAATACTACGAGCAGTACTTC.

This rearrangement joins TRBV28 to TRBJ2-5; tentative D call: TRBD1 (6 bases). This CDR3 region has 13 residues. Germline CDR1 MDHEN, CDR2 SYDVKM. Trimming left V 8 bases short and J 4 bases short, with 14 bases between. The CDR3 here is CASAPGGSETQYF. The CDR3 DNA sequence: TGTGCCAGCGCCCCTGGGGGCTCAGAGACCCAGTACTTC.

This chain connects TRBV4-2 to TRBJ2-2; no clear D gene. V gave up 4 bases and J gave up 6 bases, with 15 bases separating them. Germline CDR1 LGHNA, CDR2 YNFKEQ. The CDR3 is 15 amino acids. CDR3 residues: CASSPEGLLPGELFF. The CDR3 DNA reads TGTGCCAGCAGCCCCGAAGGTTTACTACCCGGGGAGCTGTTTTTT.

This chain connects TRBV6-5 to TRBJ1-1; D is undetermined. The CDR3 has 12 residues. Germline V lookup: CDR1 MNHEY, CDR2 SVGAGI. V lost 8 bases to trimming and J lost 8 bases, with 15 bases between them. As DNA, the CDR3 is TGTGCCAGCTCCGAGAACGGGAGAGAAGCTTTCTTT. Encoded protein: CASSENGREAFF.

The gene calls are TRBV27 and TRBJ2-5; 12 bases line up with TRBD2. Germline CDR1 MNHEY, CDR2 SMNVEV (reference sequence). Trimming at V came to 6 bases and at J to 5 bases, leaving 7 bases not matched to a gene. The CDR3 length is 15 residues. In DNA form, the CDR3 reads TGTGCCAGCAGCCCCACTAGCGGGAGGCGGGAGACCCAGTACTTC. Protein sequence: CASSPTSGRRETQYF.

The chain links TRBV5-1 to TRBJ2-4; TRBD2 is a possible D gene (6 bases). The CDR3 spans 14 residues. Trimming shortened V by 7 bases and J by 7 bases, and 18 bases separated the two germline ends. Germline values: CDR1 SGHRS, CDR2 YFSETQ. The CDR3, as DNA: TGCGCCAGCTCCGGTACCGCGGGAAAGAACATTCAGTACTTC. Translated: CASSGTAGKNIQYF.

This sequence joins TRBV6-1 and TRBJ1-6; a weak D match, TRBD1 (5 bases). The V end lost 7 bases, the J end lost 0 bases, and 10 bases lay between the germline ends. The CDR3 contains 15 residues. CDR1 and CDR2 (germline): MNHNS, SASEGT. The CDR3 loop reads CASMTESSYNSPLHF. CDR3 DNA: TGTGCCAGCATGACAGAAAGCTCCTATAATTCACCCCTCCACTTT.